The 27 T cell receptor beta chains given below trace back to one sample, sequenced in a study of shared clonotypes between healthy human individuals. TCRdb's table, derived via immunoSEQ multiplex PCR, lists solely in-frame clones and lacks some. Of approximately 1,000,000 clones listed, about 84% are singletons. Input material: memory CD4+ T cells from PBMCs. Subset here: CD45RA-negative fraction. Receptors were obtained from a man between 18 and 29 years old in good health. Some clones in this sample may be carry-over from other donors' samples.

This clone was counted only a few times. The J gene is TRBJ2-7, the V gene TRBV28; the match to TRBD1 covers 8 bases. There are 15 residues in the CDR3. V was pared by 2 bases and J by 2 bases, with 5 bases of the junction left unmatched. The germline CDR1 and CDR2 sequences are MDHEN and SYDVKM. The CDR3 region has the DNA TGTGCCAGCAGTTTAAGTTTGGGACAGGCCTACGAGCAGTACTTC. Translation gives CASSLSLGQAYEQYF.

V and J are TRBV5-6 and TRBJ2-7; TRBD1 matches at 8 bases. Trimming cost V 0 bases and J 2 bases; bases outside gene matches: 4. Germline loops: CDR1 SGHDT, CDR2 YYEEEE. The CDR3 is 15 residues long. In DNA form, the CDR3 reads TGTGCCAGCAGCTTGGGCGCGGGACAGGCCTACGAGCAGTACTTC. This sequence encodes CASSLGAGQAYEQYF.

V gene TRBV14 combines with J gene TRBJ2-5; 8 nucleotides match TRBD2. Germline V lookup: CDR1 SGHDN, CDR2 FVKESK. J lost 5 bases, V lost 0 bases, and 11 bases had no gene match. CDR3 length: 17 amino acids. CDR3 residues: CASSQEDGAGVGETQYF. The DNA for the CDR3 is TGTGCCAGCAGCCAAGAGGACGGAGCGGGAGTTGGGGAGACCCAGTACTTC.

This clone has a handful of counts. V gene TRBV28 combines with J gene TRBJ2-3; no definite D call. The CDR3 totals 15 residues. V lost 3 bases to trimming and J lost 5 bases, with 15 bases between them. Germline V lookup: CDR1 MDHEN, CDR2 SYDVKM. This CDR3 is CASSFATTAGDTQYF. DNA of the CDR3: TGTGCCAGCAGTTTCGCCACGACTGCCGGAGATACGCAGTATTTT. Drawing the rest from reference TRBV28 and TRBJ2-3, the complete variable domain is DVKVTQSSRYLVKRTGEKVFLECVQDMDHENMFWYRQDPGLGLRLIYFSYDVKMKEKGDIPEGYSVSREKKERFSLILESASTNQTSMYLCASSFATTAGDTQYFGPGTRLTVL.

This clone was seen only once. This chain uses TRBV5-1 with TRBJ2-5; the match to TRBD1 covers 8 bases. V was clipped by 4 bases and J by 2 bases; unmatched bases: 7. This CDR3 spans 15 amino acids. Germline V gene lookup returns CDR1 SGHRS and CDR2 YFSETQ. The CDR3 region is CASSIRTGQQETQYF. CDR3 bases: TGCGCCAGCAGCATAAGGACAGGGCAGCAAGAGACCCAGTACTTC.

The chain uses TRBV7-9 and TRBJ2-2; D may correspond to TRBD1 or TRBD2 (5 bases each). The CDR3 is 16 residues long. Per the germline V gene, CDR1 is SEHNR and CDR2 is FQNEAQ (reference sequence). Trimming stripped 3 bases from V and 2 bases from J, with 13 bases between. CDR3 in DNA: TGTGCCAGCAGCTTCACGAGGGGTTTAAACACCGGGGAGCTGTTTTTT. This sequence encodes CASSFTRGLNTGELFF.

The chain couples TRBV5-4 to TRBJ2-5; 8 bases agree with TRBD2. The CDR3 has 15 amino acids. The germline V gene has CDR1 SGHNT and CDR2 YYREEE (reference sequence). Trimming at V came to 4 bases and at J to 2 bases, leaving 7 bases not matched to a gene. The CDR3 nucleotides are TGTGCCAGCAGCCCGGGAGGGACTCGACAAGAGACCCAGTACTTC. This sequence encodes CASSPGGTRQETQYF.

The sample holds a few counts of this clone. This chain joins TRBV30 and TRBJ1-1, with a tentative D call TRBD1 (6 bases). This CDR3 has 13 amino acids. Trimming removed 5 bases from V and 0 bases from J, with 10 bases in between. Germline CDR1 GTSNPN, CDR2 SVGIG (reference sequence). In DNA form, the CDR3 reads TGTGCCTGGGGGGACAACTTGAACACTGAAGCTTTCTTT. Residues: CAWGDNLNTEAFF.

The DNA of the CDR3 is TGTGCCAGCAGTTTTTCGACTAACAATGAGCAGTTCTTC. Translating it yields CASSFSTNNEQFF. This rearrangement joins TRBV6-1 to TRBJ2-1; perhaps TRBD2 as D (5 bases). This CDR3 contains 13 residues. Germline V CDR1 and CDR2: MNHNS, SASEGT. V lost 5 bases, J lost 5 bases, and 10 bases lay in between.

This clone was found a few times. The rearrangement uses TRBV6-6 and TRBJ2-2, with TRBD1 as a possible D gene (5 bases). The CDR3 has 13 amino acids. Germline V gene data show CDR1 as MNHNY and CDR2 as SVGAGI (reference sequence). Trimming shortened V by 5 bases and J by 4 bases, and 8 bases separated the two germline ends. The CDR3 DNA reads TGTGCCAGCAGTCCCAGGGCCACCGGGGAGCTGTTTTTT. It encodes CASSPRATGELFF.

The rearrangement uses TRBV10-2 and TRBJ2-7, with D possibly matching TRBD2 (6 bases). Trimming removed 8 bases from V and 13 bases from J, with 18 bases in between. The CDR3 consists of 11 residues. Germline V gene lookup returns CDR1 WSHSY and CDR2 SAAADI. In nucleotides, the CDR3 is TGCGCCAGCTCCCACCTCGGGACTTCATACTTC. Translating gives CASSHLGTSYF.

Regarding this clone: Other DNA sequences in the same sample also yield this CDR3. The CDR3 DNA reads TGCGCCAGCAGCCAAATCCCGGGACAGGGGTACGAGCAGTACTTC. Its translation: CASSQIPGQGYEQYF. V usage is TRBV4-1 and J usage is TRBJ2-7; 10 bases line up with TRBD1. The V gene's germline CDR1 is MGHRA and CDR2 YSYEKL. The CDR3 covers 15 residues. V shed 2 bases and J 4 bases; nucleotides not matched to a gene: 5.

As DNA, the CDR3 is TGTGCCAGCCCCGGCGACAGGGGGCTTCAGGAGACCCAGTACTTC. Encoded protein: CASPGDRGLQETQYF. The chain uses TRBV25-1 and TRBJ2-5, with TRBD1 matching 10 bases. Germline V gene sequence: CDR1 MGHDK, CDR2 SYGVNS. CDR3 length equals 15 residues. Trimming at V came to 8 bases and at J to 5 bases, leaving 11 bases not matched to a gene.

The chain is built from TRBV6-1 and TRBJ2-7, with D possibly matching TRBD2 (6 bases). Germline V CDR1 and CDR2: MNHNS, SASEGT. The CDR3 has 15 residues. Trimming left V 4 bases short and J 6 bases short, with 19 bases between. The CDR3 DNA is TGTGCCAGCAGTGGTATAGCCGGGAGATTGGGCGAGCAGTACTTC. This codes for CASSGIAGRLGEQYF.

The V and J genes are TRBV6-1 and TRBJ2-7; TRBD1 aligns across 8 bases. This CDR3 comprises 14 residues. V was pared by 4 bases and J by 2 bases, with 4 bases of the junction left unmatched. Germline V CDR1 and CDR2: MNHNS, SASEGT. CDR3 residues: CASSGRDRTYEQYF. CDR3 DNA: TGTGCCAGCAGTGGGAGGGACAGGACCTACGAGCAGTACTTC.

The table lists this clone with a few counts. This rearrangement joins TRBV19 to TRBJ2-1; D unclear. Germline V CDR1 and CDR2: LNHDA, SQIVND (reference sequence). The CDR3 extends over 13 amino acids. V lost 6 bases to trimming and J lost 9 bases, with 15 bases between them. CDR3: CASSRSVPGEQFF. DNA for the CDR3: TGTGCCAGTAGCCGAAGTGTACCGGGTGAGCAGTTCTTC.

J is TRBJ2-2 and V is TRBV28; TRBD2 aligns across 7 bases. The CDR3 is made up of 12 amino acids. CDR1 is MDHEN, CDR2 SYDVKM, per germline. V shed 6 bases, J shed 9 bases, and the junction held 4 bases outside the gene matches. In nucleotides, the CDR3 is TGTGCCAGCAGGGGGGGGAGTTGGGAGCTGTTTTTT. Amino acid sequence: CASRGGSWELFF.

Comment on this clone: This may be a read error: a much more frequent sequence differs by one nucleotide. The V gene is TRBV5-1, the J gene TRBJ1-3; D perhaps matches TRBD1 (6 bases). The V and J ends lost 4 bases and 4 bases respectively, with 18 bases between them. The CDR3 contains 16 residues. Germline V lookup: CDR1 SGHRS, CDR2 YFSETQ. CDR3 residues: CASSGRGSSSGNTIYF. The CDR3 coding sequence is TGCGCCAGCAGCGGGAGGGGGTCGTCGTCCGGAAACACCATATATTTT.

DNA of the CDR3: TGTGCCAGCAGCTTAGTCGGTCGGAAGCTAGCCAAAAACATTCAGTACTTC. As protein: CASSLVGRKLAKNIQYF. This chain links TRBV7-9 with TRBJ2-4; no clear D. CDR1 is SEHNR, CDR2 FQNEAQ, per germline (reference sequence). The length of the CDR3 is 17 residues. V was cut by 1 base and J by 0 bases, with 13 bases left in between.

The rearrangement joins TRBV5-1 to TRBJ2-5, with D possibly TRBD2 on 6 matching bases. V was trimmed by 4 bases and J by 2 bases, leaving 33 bases between them. This CDR3 is built from 21 residues. Germline CDR1 is SGHRS and CDR2 is YFSETQ. The CDR3 bases are TGCGCCAGCAGCCCCCAAGAGATGGGATACAGGCGAGCGGGCGTACAAGAGACCCAGTACTTC. Its translation: CASSPQEMGYRRAGVQETQYF. The variable domain in full, completed from reference TRBV5-1 and TRBJ2-5, reads KAGVTQTPRYLIKTRGQQVTLSCSPISGHRSVSWYQQTPGQGLQFLFEYFSETQRNKGNFPGRFSGRQFSNSRSEMNVSTLELGDSALYLCASSPQEMGYRRAGVQETQYFGPGTRLLVL.

This clone was seen just once. V is TRBV10-3 and J is TRBJ2-1; D is tentatively TRBD1 or TRBD2 (5 bases each). CDR1 is ENHRY and CDR2 is SYGVKD in the germline V gene. This CDR3 comprises 15 residues. V gave up 0 bases and J gave up 4 bases, with 10 bases separating them. The CDR3: CAISESRDHYNEQFF. The CDR3 DNA follows: TGTGCCATCAGTGAGTCGAGGGACCATTACAATGAGCAGTTCTTC.

The chain is built from TRBV7-8 and TRBJ1-5, with a possible D match to TRBD1 (6 bases). Germline CDR1 reads SGHVS; CDR2 reads FQNEAQ. This CDR3 comprises 18 residues. V lost 2 bases and J 4 bases, leaving 21 bases between the germline ends. CDR3 protein: CASSLRTDLGQGNQPQHF. The CDR3, as DNA: TGTGCCAGCAGCTTACGTACCGACCTTGGGCAGGGGAATCAGCCCCAGCATTTT.

The chain combines TRBV5-1 with TRBJ1-1, with D possibly matching TRBD1 (5 bases). Germline V lookup: CDR1 SGHRS, CDR2 YFSETQ. This CDR3 region has 14 residues. V was trimmed by 4 bases and J by 0 bases, leaving 10 bases between them. The CDR3 DNA is TGCGCCAGCAGCGGGGGGTCAGTGAACACTGAAGCTTTCTTT. This sequence encodes CASSGGSVNTEAFF.

This clone was observed a handful of times. The chain carries TRBV7-2 and TRBJ2-7; a weak D match, TRBD1 (7 bases). Deletions cut 0 bases from V and 7 bases from J, with 13 bases between. The CDR3 has 14 residues. CDR1 and CDR2 (germline): SGHTA, FQGNSA. CDR3 nucleotide sequence: TGTGCCAGCAGCTTAGCGCGGGACAGATATGAGCAGTACTTC. Translation: CASSLARDRYEQYF.

This chain connects TRBV6-1 to TRBJ1-2; D not certain. CDR3 size: 14 residues. In germline, CDR1 is MNHNS, CDR2 SASEGT. V shed 3 bases and J shed 8 bases, with 16 bases lying between them. The CDR3 DNA reads TGTGCCAGCAGTGACCCCGGGGTACCCCGCGGCTACACCTTC. This codes for CASSDPGVPRGYTF.

The CDR3: CAISERFFSRRGPEAFF. DNA of the CDR3: TGTGCCATCAGTGAACGGTTTTTTTCCCGACGGGGGCCTGAAGCTTTCTTT. This sequence joins TRBV10-3 and TRBJ1-1; maybe TRBD1 (6 bases). Trimming stripped 3 bases from V and 6 bases from J, with 23 bases between. Per germline, CDR1 ENHRY and CDR2 SYGVKD. The CDR3 extends over 17 amino acids.

The V call is TRBV28, the J call TRBJ2-2; no clear D gene. V was cut by 6 bases and J by 3 bases, with 5 bases left in between. Germline-derived CDR1 and CDR2 are MDHEN and SYDVKM. The CDR3 is made up of 12 amino acids. The CDR3 bases are TGTGCCAGCAGACAAGACACCGGGGAGCTGTTTTTT. Residues: CASRQDTGELFF.